The 26 T cell receptor beta chains below were found in one sample sequenced in a study of T cell repertoires in aging, cancer and after chemotherapy. Amplification of TCR beta used genomic DNA extracted from peripheral blood. Multiplex touch-down PCR with TRB-A/B primers amplified rearranged V-D-J TRB sequences. TCRdb redid the calling of the multiplex PCR reads with MiXCR, one entry per CDR3 protein. The table records approximately 2,300 distinct CDR3 sequences, around 28% of them present only once. The sequenced sample consisted of blood. The receptors shown here come from a human donor with a solid tumor.

This clonotype is medium-sized by share. The chain uses TRBV19 and TRBJ2-2; D possibly corresponds to TRBD2 (6 bases). CDR1 is LNHDA, CDR2 SQIVND, per germline (reference sequence). This CDR3 contains 13 residues. V dropped 5 bases and J dropped 4 bases, with 8 bases sitting between them. CDR3 bases: TGTGCCAGTAGTGCGGGGAGCACCGGGGAGCTGTTTTTT. Translating it yields CASSAGSTGELFF. The complete variable domain, with remaining parts taken from reference TRBV19 and TRBJ2-2, reads DGGITQSPKYLFRKEGQNVTLSCEQNLNHDAMYWYRQDPGQGLRLIYYSQIVNDFQKGDIAEGYSVSREKKESFPLTVTSAQKNPTAFYLCASSAGSTGELFFGEGSRLTVL.

The chain uses TRBV5-1 and TRBJ2-1; 9 positions agree with TRBD2. Germline V gene sequence: CDR1 SGHRS, CDR2 YFSETQ. J gave up 6 bases and V 0 bases, and 10 bases lay outside the gene matches. This CDR3 is 17 amino acids long. Written as DNA, the CDR3 is TGCGCCAGCAGCTTGGTCGGCGGGAGGGCCGGGTTCAATGAGCAGTTCTTC. It translates to CASSLVGGRAGFNEQFF.

J is TRBJ2-7 and V is TRBV28; D call uncertain. Trimming removed 4 bases at V and 1 base at J, with 8 bases between. The CDR3 length is 13 residues. CDR1 MDHEN and CDR2 SYDVKM come from the germline V gene. The CDR3 region is CASSSGGSYEQYF. CDR3 coding DNA: TGTGCCAGCAGTTCCGGCGGTTCCTACGAGCAGTACTTC.

This clonotype was recorded a few times. The chain recombines TRBV5-4 with TRBJ2-6; D gene uncertain. The CDR3 totals 15 residues. The germline gives CDR1 SGHNT, CDR2 YYREEE (reference sequence). V was trimmed by 2 bases and J by 0 bases, leaving 6 bases between them. The CDR3 bases are TGTGCCAGCAGCTTATCTGTCTCTGGGGCCAACGTCCTGACTTTC. Protein product: CASSLSVSGANVLTF.

The chain couples TRBV24-1 to TRBJ1-1; D unclear. The V gene's germline CDR1 is KGHDR and CDR2 SFDVKD. Trimming shortened V by 4 bases and J by 0 bases, and 11 bases separated the two germline ends. This CDR3 is 15 amino acids long. The DNA for the CDR3 is TGTGCCACCAGTGAAGGGCTTGAGATGAACACTGAAGCTTTCTTT. Its protein is CATSEGLEMNTEAFF.

Relative to its sample, this clonotype is medium-sized (0.01 to 0.1%). V usage is TRBV12-3 or TRBV12-4 and J usage is TRBJ2-1; no reliable D call. The CDR3 loop spans 14 amino acids. V was pared by 2 bases and J by 3 bases, with 8 bases between. Here the CDR3 DNA reads TGTGCCAGCAGTTTATCACGGATCTACAATGAGCAGTTCTTC. Protein product: CASSLSRIYNEQFF.

This clonotype was found a few times. V is TRBV20-1 and J is TRBJ1-1, with TRBD1 as a possible D gene (5 bases). V was trimmed by 0 bases and J by 5 bases, leaving 16 bases between them. Germline V lookup: CDR1 DFQATT, CDR2 SNEGSKA (reference sequence). The CDR3 is 15 residues long. The CDR3 DNA follows: TGCAGTGCTAGAGATCGTGGGACCCCGAGGACTGAAGCTTTCTTT. Translation: CSARDRGTPRTEAFF.

This clonotype is deemed medium-sized. The V gene is TRBV27, the J gene TRBJ2-1; the D gene is possibly TRBD2 (7 bases). CDR3 length equals 14 residues. V was shortened by 6 bases and J by 6 bases, with 15 bases between the two germline ends. The germline V gene encodes CDR1 MNHEY and CDR2 SMNVEV (reference sequence). The DNA of the CDR3 is TGTGCCAGCAGCCAGCGGGACACTGGCAATGAGCAGTTCTTC. Encoded protein: CASSQRDTGNEQFF.

About this clonotype itself: A single base separates this from a much larger clone, so it may be a read error. This chain links TRBV6-6 with TRBJ2-5; 9 bases fit TRBD2. The CDR3 is 16 residues long. V gave up 2 bases and J gave up 11 bases; unmatched junction bases: 15. Germline values: CDR1 MNHNY, CDR2 SVGAGI (reference sequence). The CDR3 bases are TGTGCCAGCAGTTACCCCACTGCGGGGGGGAGGAGTGAGCAGTACTTC. Encoded protein: CASSYPTAGGRSEQYF.

The gene calls are TRBV19 and TRBJ1-6; D uncertain. CDR1 and CDR2 (germline): LNHDA, SQIVND (reference sequence). The CDR3 is 16 residues long. Between the trimmed V and J ends, which lost 6 bases and 0 bases, there was a span of 12 bases. CDR3 in amino acids: CASRNTKSSYNSPLHF. The DNA for the CDR3 is TGTGCCAGTAGGAACACGAAGAGCTCCTATAATTCACCCCTCCACTTT.

Notes on this clonotype: Since a much larger clone is just one base distant, this may be a read error. V and J are TRBV5-6 and TRBJ1-2; TRBD1 matches 8 bases. After removal of 6 bases from V and 4 bases from J, the junction contained 5 bases not matched to a gene. CDR3 length equals 13 residues. Looked up from germline, CDR1 is SGHDT and CDR2 is YYEEEE. The CDR3 DNA sequence: TGTGCCAGCACCTCCGACAGGGGCTATGGCTACACCTTC. Translating it yields CASTSDRGYGYTF. The whole variable domain, filled in from reference TRBV5-6 and TRBJ1-2, reads DAGVTQSPTHLIKTRGQQVTLRCSPKSGHDTVSWYQQALGQGPQFIFQYYEEEERQRGNFPDRFSGHQFPNYSSELNVNALLLGDSALYLCASTSDRGYGYTFGSGTRLTVV.

Concerning this clonotype: This may arise from a read error, as a much more abundant clone is one base away. The J gene is TRBJ2-7, the V gene TRBV15; D possibly corresponds to TRBD1 (6 bases). Germline CDR1 is LNHNV and CDR2 is YYDKDF (reference sequence). The CDR3 runs 15 residues. V lost 5 bases to trimming and J lost 0 bases, with 14 bases between them. The CDR3 sequence is CATSLGRGSSYEQYF. The CDR3 DNA reads as TGTGCCACCAGCTTAGGAAGGGGGTCCTCCTACGAGCAGTACTTC.

V and J are TRBV5-4 and TRBJ2-5, with 13 nucleotides matching TRBD2. The CDR3 totals 16 residues. Germline V gives CDR1 SGHNT, CDR2 YYREEE (reference sequence). The ends lost 2 bases at V and 6 bases at J; junction bases unmatched: 7. The CDR3: CASSFPTSGGQQTQYF. As DNA, the CDR3 is TGTGCCAGCAGCTTCCCGACTAGCGGGGGGCAACAGACCCAGTACTTC.

This clonotype is medium-sized. The chain recombines TRBV6-1 with TRBJ2-7; D may be TRBD2 (6 bases). The CDR3 is 14 residues long. The V end was cut by 0 bases, the J end by 6 bases, with 12 bases between. Germline values: CDR1 MNHNS, CDR2 SASEGT. The chain's CDR3 is CASSEAGGDFEQYF. In DNA, the CDR3 is TGTGCCAGCAGTGAAGCGGGCGGGGATTTCGAGCAGTACTTC.

This clonotype was seen a few times. The CDR3 is CASSLEGNTIYF. CDR3 bases: TGTGCCAGCTCACTCGAGGGCAACACCATATATTTT. V and J are TRBV18 and TRBJ1-3; D remains unclear. V lost 4 bases and J 7 bases, leaving 8 bases between the germline ends. Germline V gene sequence: CDR1 KGHSH, CDR2 LQKENI. The CDR3 sequence is 12 residues long.

The V call is TRBV5-1, the J call TRBJ1-1; unclear D gene. V gave up 4 bases and J gave up 1 base, with 14 bases separating them. There are 15 residues in the CDR3. Germline assignment: CDR1 SGHRS and CDR2 YFSETQ. The CDR3: CASSRSGVRNTEAFF. In nucleotides, the CDR3 is TGCGCCAGCAGCCGAAGCGGGGTAAGGAACACTGAAGCTTTCTTT.

This clonotype is classed as medium-sized (0.01 to 0.1%). The gene calls are TRBV13 and TRBJ1-6; D not resolved. Germline CDR1 is PRHDT and CDR2 is FYEKMQ (reference sequence). The CDR3 contains 12 residues. Trimming stripped 6 bases from V and 8 bases from J, with 8 bases between. CDR3 nucleotide sequence: TGTGCCAGCAGTCGGACCTATTCACCCCTCCACTTT. Translation: CASSRTYSPLHF.

This clonotype was seen a few times. V is TRBV5-1 and J is TRBJ1-2; the match to TRBD1 covers 10 bases. The CDR3 runs to 15 residues. The ends lost 2 bases at V and 6 bases at J; junction bases unmatched: 7. Germline values: CDR1 SGHRS, CDR2 YFSETQ. This chain's CDR3 is CASSFLGQGQDGYTF. CDR3 nucleotides: TGCGCCAGCAGCTTCCTGGGACAGGGGCAGGATGGCTACACCTTC.

This clonotype is labeled as medium-sized. The V and J genes are TRBV6-6 and TRBJ2-3; 13 nucleotides match TRBD2. CDR1 is MNHNY and CDR2 is SVGAGI in the germline V gene (reference sequence). This CDR3 region has 16 residues. The ends lost 4 bases at V and 5 bases at J; junction bases unmatched: 6. The CDR3 sequence: CASSFTSGGAVDTQYF. CDR3 sequence (DNA): TGTGCCAGCAGTTTTACTAGCGGGGGGGCTGTAGATACGCAGTATTTT.

The V call is TRBV14, the J call TRBJ1-2; D gene uncertain. The CDR3 spans 15 residues. In germline, CDR1 is SGHDN, CDR2 FVKESK. The V gene lost 1 base and the J gene lost 3 bases, with 12 bases spanning the gap. The CDR3 loop reads CASSQVRGVDYGYTF. CDR3 sequence (DNA): TGTGCCAGCAGCCAAGTAAGAGGAGTAGACTATGGCTACACCTTC.

V usage is TRBV10-3 and J usage is TRBJ2-7; D is unresolved. Germline CDR1 reads ENHRY; CDR2 reads SYGVKD. With 7 bases removed from V and 0 bases from J, the gap between germline ends came to 7 bases. The CDR3 is made up of 12 amino acids. As DNA, the CDR3 is TGTGCCATCACAGGCAGCTCCTACGAGCAGTACTTC. This translates into CAITGSSYEQYF.

This clonotype is deemed medium-sized. The chain joins TRBV6-2 or TRBV6-3 to TRBJ1-2; D might be TRBD1 (5 bases). The ends were cut back, 5 bases at V and 8 bases at J, with 12 bases in the middle. CDR3 size: 12 residues. The germline CDR1 and CDR2 sequences are MNHEY and SVGEGT. CDR3 in DNA: TGTGCCAGCAGTGGGACTGCCGCCGGCTACACCTTC. It translates to CASSGTAAGYTF.

The table lists this clonotype with a few counts. In DNA form, the CDR3 reads TGTGCCAGCAGCCCCGACCGTCTCTTAGATACGCAGTATTTT. Its protein is CASSPDRLLDTQYF. V usage is TRBV12-3 or TRBV12-4 and J usage is TRBJ2-3; D is uncertain. V dropped 6 bases and J dropped 5 bases, with 15 bases sitting between them. This CDR3 is 14 amino acids long.

V is TRBV7-9 and J is TRBJ1-6; tentative D call: TRBD1 (6 bases). The CDR3 is 16 residues long. The germline V gene encodes CDR1 SEHNR and CDR2 FQNEAQ (reference sequence). Trimming took off 1 base at V and 7 bases at J, with 14 bases between the two ends. This CDR3 is CASSLGGALRNSPLHF. The CDR3, as DNA: TGTGCCAGCAGCTTAGGGGGGGCATTGAGGAATTCACCCCTCCACTTT.

The V and J genes are TRBV11-2 and TRBJ2-3; unclear D gene. V lost 0 bases and J 5 bases, leaving 6 bases between the germline ends. The CDR3 consists of 13 residues. Germline-derived CDR1 and CDR2 are SGHAT and FQNNGV. The CDR3: CASSLDTRDTQYF. DNA for the CDR3: TGTGCCAGCAGCTTAGACACCCGAGATACGCAGTATTTT.

The gene calls are TRBV20-1 and TRBJ1-5; the match to TRBD1 covers 7 bases. This CDR3 has 15 amino acids. Trimming removed 5 bases from V and 0 bases from J; junction bases left unmatched: 7. Looked up from germline, CDR1 is DFQATT and CDR2 is SNEGSKA (reference sequence). The CDR3: CSAATGTYSNQPQHF. CDR3 bases: TGCAGTGCTGCGACAGGGACATATAGCAATCAGCCCCAGCATTTT.